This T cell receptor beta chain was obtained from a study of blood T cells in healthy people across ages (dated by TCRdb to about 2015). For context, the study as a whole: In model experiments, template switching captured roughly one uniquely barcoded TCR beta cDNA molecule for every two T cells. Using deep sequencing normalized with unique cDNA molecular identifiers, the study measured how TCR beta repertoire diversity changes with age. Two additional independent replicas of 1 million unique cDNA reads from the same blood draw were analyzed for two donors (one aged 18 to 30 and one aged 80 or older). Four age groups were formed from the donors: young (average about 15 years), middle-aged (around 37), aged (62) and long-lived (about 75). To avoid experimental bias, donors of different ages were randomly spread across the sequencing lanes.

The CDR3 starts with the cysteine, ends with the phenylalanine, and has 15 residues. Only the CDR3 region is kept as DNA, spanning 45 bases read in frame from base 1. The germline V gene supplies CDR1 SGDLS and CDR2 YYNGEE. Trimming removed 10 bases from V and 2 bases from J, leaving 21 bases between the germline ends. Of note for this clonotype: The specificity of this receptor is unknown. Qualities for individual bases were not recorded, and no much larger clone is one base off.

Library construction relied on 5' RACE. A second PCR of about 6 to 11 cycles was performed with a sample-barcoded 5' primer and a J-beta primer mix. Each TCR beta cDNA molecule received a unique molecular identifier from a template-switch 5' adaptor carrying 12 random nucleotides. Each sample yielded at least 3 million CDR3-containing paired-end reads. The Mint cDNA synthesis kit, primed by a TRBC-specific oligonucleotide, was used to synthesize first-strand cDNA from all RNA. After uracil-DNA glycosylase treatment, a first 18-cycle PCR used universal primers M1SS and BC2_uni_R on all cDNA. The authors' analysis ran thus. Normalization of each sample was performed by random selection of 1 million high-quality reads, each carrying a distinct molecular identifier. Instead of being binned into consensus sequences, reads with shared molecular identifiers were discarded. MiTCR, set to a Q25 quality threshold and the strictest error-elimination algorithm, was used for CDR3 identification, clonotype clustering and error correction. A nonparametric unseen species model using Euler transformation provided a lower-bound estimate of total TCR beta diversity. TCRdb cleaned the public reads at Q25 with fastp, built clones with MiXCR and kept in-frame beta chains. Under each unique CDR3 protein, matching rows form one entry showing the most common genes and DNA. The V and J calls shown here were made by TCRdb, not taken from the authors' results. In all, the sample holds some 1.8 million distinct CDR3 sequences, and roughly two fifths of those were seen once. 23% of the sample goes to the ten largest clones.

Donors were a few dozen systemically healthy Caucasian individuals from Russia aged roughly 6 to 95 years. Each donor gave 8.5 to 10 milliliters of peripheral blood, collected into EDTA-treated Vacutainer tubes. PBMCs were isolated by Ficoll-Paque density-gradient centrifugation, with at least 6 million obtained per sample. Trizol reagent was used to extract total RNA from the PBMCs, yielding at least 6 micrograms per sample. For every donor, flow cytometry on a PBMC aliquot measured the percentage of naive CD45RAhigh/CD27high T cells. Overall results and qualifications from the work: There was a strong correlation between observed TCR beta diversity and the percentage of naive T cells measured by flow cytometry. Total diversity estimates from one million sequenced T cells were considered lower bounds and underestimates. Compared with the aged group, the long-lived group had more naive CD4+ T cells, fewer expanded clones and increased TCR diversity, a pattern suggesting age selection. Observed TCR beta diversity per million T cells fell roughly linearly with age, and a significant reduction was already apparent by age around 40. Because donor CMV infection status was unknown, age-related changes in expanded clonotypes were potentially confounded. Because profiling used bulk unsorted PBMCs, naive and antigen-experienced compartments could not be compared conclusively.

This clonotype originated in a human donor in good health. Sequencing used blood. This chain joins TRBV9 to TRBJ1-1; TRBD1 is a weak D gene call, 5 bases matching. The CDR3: CALLLVGGLNTEAFF. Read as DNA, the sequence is TGTGCCCTACTCCTAGTCGGGGGTCTCAACACTGAAGCTTTCTTT.